These 2 T cell receptor beta chains share one sample of origin, sequenced in a study of shared clonotypes between healthy human individuals. The naive CD8 fraction comprised CD45RO-negative cells positively selected for CCR7 and excluded terminally differentiated effector memory CD45RA+ cells. The table came from immunoSEQ multiplex PCR; TCRdb's copy has only in-frame clones and leaves some out. The data contain 1.5 million to 2.5 million clones, 85% to 95% of them seen just once; the ten biggest clones take up 1.2%. Material: naive CD8+ T cells sorted from blood. These receptors originate from a man between 18 and 35 years old in good health.

As for this clone: Other DNA sequences within the sample encode an identical CDR3. This chain links TRBV29-1 with TRBJ2-7; D is unresolved. The V gene lost 4 bases and the J gene lost 0 bases, with 7 bases spanning the gap. Germline V CDR1 and CDR2: SQVTM, ANQGSEA. The CDR3 consists of 12 residues. The DNA of the CDR3 is TGCAGCGTTGTAGGCGACTCCTACGAGCAGTACTTC. Translated, it gives CSVVGDSYEQYF.

This chain links TRBV7-8 with TRBJ2-5, with 8 bases identical to TRBD2. The germline gives CDR1 SGHVS, CDR2 FQNEAQ. V shed 5 bases, J shed 1 base, and the junction held 6 bases outside the gene matches. This CDR3 comprises 15 residues. This CDR3 is CASSQMREAQETQYF. The CDR3 region has the DNA TGTGCCAGCAGCCAAATGCGGGAGGCCCAAGAGACCCAGTACTTC.